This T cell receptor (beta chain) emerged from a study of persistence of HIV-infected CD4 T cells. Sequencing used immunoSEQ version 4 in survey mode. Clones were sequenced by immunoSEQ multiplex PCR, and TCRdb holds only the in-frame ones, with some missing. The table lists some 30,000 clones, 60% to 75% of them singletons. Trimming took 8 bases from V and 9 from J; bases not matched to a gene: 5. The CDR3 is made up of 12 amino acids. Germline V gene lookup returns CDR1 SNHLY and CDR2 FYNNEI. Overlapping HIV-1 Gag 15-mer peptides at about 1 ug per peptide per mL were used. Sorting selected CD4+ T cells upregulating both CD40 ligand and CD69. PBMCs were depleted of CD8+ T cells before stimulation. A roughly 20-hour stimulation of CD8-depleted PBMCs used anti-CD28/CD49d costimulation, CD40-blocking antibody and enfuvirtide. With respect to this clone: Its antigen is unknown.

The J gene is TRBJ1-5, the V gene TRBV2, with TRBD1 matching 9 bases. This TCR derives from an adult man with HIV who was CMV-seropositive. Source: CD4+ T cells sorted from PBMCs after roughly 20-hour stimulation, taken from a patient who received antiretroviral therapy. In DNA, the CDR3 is TGTGCCAGCGGAGGACAGGGGACGCCCCAGCATTTT. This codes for CASGGQGTPQHF.